Shown below are 15 T cell receptor beta chains from a single sample sequenced in a study of blood T cell repertoires in COVID-19. The assay was immunoSEQ multiplex PCR, and TCRdb's table has in-frame clones only and misses some. This table has some 270,000 clones, 70% to 90% appearing once. Sample: PBMCs or T cells enriched from blood (not recorded which). Receptors originate from a woman in her twenties or thirties who had recovered from COVID-19.

V gene TRBV27 combines with J gene TRBJ2-7; 7 nucleotides agree with TRBD1. The CDR3 sequence is 15 residues long. After removal of 3 bases from V and 2 bases from J, the junction contained 7 bases not matched to a gene. Germline CDR1 MNHEY, CDR2 SMNVEV (reference sequence). CDR3 protein: CASSLAVGTAYEQYF. In DNA form, the CDR3 reads TGTGCCAGCAGTTTGGCGGTCGGGACAGCCTACGAGCAGTACTTC.

V is TRBV28 and J is TRBJ1-4; weak D call: TRBD1 (6 bases). This CDR3 contains 14 residues. The germline V and J ends were trimmed by 3 bases and 13 bases, with 18 bases remaining between them. Germline V gene lookup returns CDR1 MDHEN and CDR2 SYDVKM. DNA of the CDR3: TGTGCCAGCAGTTTGCGAAACACGGGACAAGTACTGTTTTTT. Amino acids: CASSLRNTGQVLFF.

The V and J genes are TRBV27 and TRBJ1-4; TRBD1 is a possible D gene (5 bases). The CDR3 has 15 residues. Trimming cost V 6 bases and J 5 bases, with 16 bases left between them. Germline CDR1 and CDR2: MNHEY and SMNVEV (reference sequence). CDR3 protein: CASRPRRARNEKLFF. CDR3 nucleotide sequence: TGTGCCAGCAGGCCTCGCAGGGCGCGAAATGAAAAACTGTTTTTT.

Here the CDR3 DNA reads TGTGCCAGCAGCTTAGGGACAGTCGGGAATGAGCAGTTCTTC. It encodes CASSLGTVGNEQFF. The chain uses TRBV7-8 and TRBJ2-1; a weak D match, TRBD1 (6 bases). Germline V gene lookup returns CDR1 SGHVS and CDR2 FQNEAQ. This CDR3 spans 14 amino acids. Trimming removed 1 base from V and 7 bases from J, with 11 bases in between.

This chain joins TRBV3-1 (or the pseudogene TRBV3-2) and TRBJ2-1, with a weak D call TRBD1 (5 bases). The CDR3 totals 14 residues. From germline, CDR1 is LGHDT and CDR2 YNNKEL (reference sequence). The V and J ends lost 1 base and 3 bases respectively, with 7 bases between them. The CDR3 spells CASSQVRGYNEQFF. The CDR3 DNA reads as TGTGCCAGCAGCCAAGTAAGGGGCTACAATGAGCAGTTCTTC.

The rearrangement uses TRBV27 and TRBJ2-4; TRBD1 might be the D (5 bases). Trimming left V 4 bases short and J 2 bases short, with 12 bases between. CDR3 length: 15 residues. CDR1 and CDR2 (germline): MNHEY, SMNVEV (reference sequence). The CDR3 DNA sequence: TGTGCCAGCAGTTCCCAACAGGTATCCAAAAACATTCAGTACTTC. Translation: CASSSQQVSKNIQYF.

The sample holds a few counts of this clone. The chain has TRBV3-1 (or the pseudogene TRBV3-2) and TRBJ2-7; possibly TRBD2 for D (5 bases). CDR3 length: 15 amino acids. The germline V gene has CDR1 LGHDT and CDR2 YNNKEL (reference sequence). The V and J ends lost 4 bases and 4 bases respectively, with 17 bases between them. CDR3 DNA: TGTGCCAGCAGCCCTTCGGGAACTAGAGGGTACGAGCAGTACTTC. This gives the protein CASSPSGTRGYEQYF.

This chain uses TRBV11-1 with TRBJ2-5, with 11 positions matching TRBD2. The length of the CDR3 is 13 residues. V dropped 10 bases and J dropped 5; count of bases not matched to a gene: 6. Germline V gene data show CDR1 as SGHAT and CDR2 as FQDESV (reference sequence). The CDR3 loop reads CATLAGGTETQYF. In nucleotides, the CDR3 is TGTGCCACCCTAGCGGGGGGCACGGAGACCCAGTACTTC.

V gene TRBV7-2 combines with J gene TRBJ2-2; D remains ambiguous. This CDR3 has 16 residues. The V gene lost 2 bases and the J gene lost 1 base, with 11 bases spanning the gap. Germline V gene sequence: CDR1 SGHTA, CDR2 FQGNSA. As DNA, the CDR3 is TGTGCCAGCAGCTTAATGAGCAGACTGAACACCGGGGAGCTGTTTTTT. Encoded protein: CASSLMSRLNTGELFF.

The CDR3 sequence is CASSIGGMFGQPQHF. The DNA of the CDR3 is TGTGCCAGTAGTATCGGGGGTATGTTCGGTCAGCCCCAGCATTTT. The chain combines TRBV19 with TRBJ1-5; TRBD1 might be the D (5 bases). This CDR3 region has 15 residues. Germline V lookup: CDR1 LNHDA, CDR2 SQIVND (reference sequence). Trimming left V 3 bases short and J 6 bases short, with 15 bases between.

This sequence joins TRBV9 and TRBJ2-2, with 7 nucleotides matching TRBD1. Germline loops: CDR1 SGDLS, CDR2 YYNGEE. CDR3 size: 17 residues. The J segment lost 0 bases and the V segment lost 2 bases, leaving 7 bases of the junction unmatched. Here the CDR3 reads CASSVQTGTANTGELFF. CDR3 bases: TGTGCCAGCAGCGTCCAAACCGGGACAGCGAACACCGGGGAGCTGTTTTTT.

The chain carries TRBV7-2 and TRBJ1-4; the match to TRBD1 covers 8 bases. The CDR3 runs to 16 residues. V trimming: 1 base; J trimming: 0 bases; junction bases outside the gene matches: 1. Germline V gives CDR1 SGHTA, CDR2 FQGNSA. CDR3 sequence reads: CASSLGTGTTNEKLFF. Written as DNA, the CDR3 is TGTGCCAGCAGCTTAGGGACAGGGACAACTAATGAAAAACTGTTTTTT. The whole variable domain, filled in from reference TRBV7-2 and TRBJ1-4, reads GAGVSQSPSNKVTEKGKDVELRCDPISGHTALYWYRQSLGQGLEFLIYFQGNSAPDKSGLPSDRFSAERTGGSVSTLTIQRTQQEDSAVYLCASSLGTGTTNEKLFFGSGTQLSVL.

This chain connects TRBV12-5 to TRBJ1-6, with D perhaps matching TRBD1 (5 bases). Deletions cut 0 bases from V and 0 bases from J, with 15 bases between. This CDR3 spans 19 amino acids. Germline V gene sequence: CDR1 LGHNT, CDR2 FRNRAP. CDR3 in DNA: TGTGCTAGTGGTTTGGTATCGGCCGAAGGGGCCTCCTATAATTCACCCCTCCACTTT. Its translation is CASGLVSAEGASYNSPLHF.

The gene calls are TRBV5-1 and TRBJ2-1, with a tentative D call TRBD2 (5 bases). The V end was cut by 4 bases, the J end by 4 bases, with 18 bases between. Germline V CDR1 and CDR2: SGHRS, YFSETQ. The CDR3 extends over 16 amino acids. The chain's CDR3 is CASSGGMRALYNEQFF. In nucleotides, the CDR3 is TGCGCCAGCAGCGGTGGAATGAGGGCCCTATACAATGAGCAGTTCTTC.

The CDR3 sequence is CASSQDHRGETQYF. Written as DNA, the CDR3 is TGTGCCAGCAGCCAAGATCATAGGGGAGAGACCCAGTACTTC. The chain carries TRBV3-1 (or the pseudogene TRBV3-2) and TRBJ2-5; TRBD1 might be the D (5 bases). V shed 0 bases and J shed 4 bases, with 9 bases lying between them. Germline values: CDR1 LGHDT, CDR2 YNNKEL (reference sequence). The CDR3 is 14 amino acids.